This T cell receptor beta chain comes out of a study of blood T cell repertoires in COVID-19. Study summary: Material from acute and convalescent COVID-19 was sourced from the United States, Italy and Spain.

Per the original data handling: Reference gene primers were amplified, and this amplification served to estimate nucleated cell counts. Profiled with immunoSEQ multiplex PCR; TCRdb holds only in-frame clones, not every one. V and J calls plus clone size are reproduced from that table; the DNA served to infer D and trimming. The data contain some 260,000 clones, roughly 82% of them singletons. As to this clone: Additional DNA sequences in this sample encode the identical CDR3.

The CDR3 has 14 residues. Between the trimmed V and J ends, which lost 0 bases and 0 bases, there was a span of 6 bases. From germline, CDR1 is SGHRS and CDR2 YFSETQ. The source material was peripheral blood. This receptor was taken from an elderly woman with active or convalescent COVID-19. This chain joins TRBV5-1 and TRBJ1-2; D not certain. The CDR3 nucleotides are TGCGCCAGCAGCTTGGGAACAGCTAACTATGGCTACACCTTC. This encodes CASSLGTANYGYTF.